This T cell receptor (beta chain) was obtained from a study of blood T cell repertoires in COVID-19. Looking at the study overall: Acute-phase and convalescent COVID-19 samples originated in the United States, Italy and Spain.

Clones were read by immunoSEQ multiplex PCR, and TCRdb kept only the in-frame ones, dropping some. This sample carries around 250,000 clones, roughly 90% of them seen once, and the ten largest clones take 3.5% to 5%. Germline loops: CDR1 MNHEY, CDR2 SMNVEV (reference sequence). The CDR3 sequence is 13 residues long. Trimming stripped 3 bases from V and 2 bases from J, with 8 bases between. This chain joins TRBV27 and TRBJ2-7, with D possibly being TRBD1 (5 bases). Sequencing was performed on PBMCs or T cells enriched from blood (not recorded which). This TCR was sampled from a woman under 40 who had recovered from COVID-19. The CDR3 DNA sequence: TGTGCCAGCAGTTTTTCAGGGCCCTACGAGCAGTACTTC. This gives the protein CASSFSGPYEQYF.